Listed below are T cell receptor beta chains from one sample, sequenced in a study of beta chain features in type 1 diabetes. The protocol was immunoSEQ multiplex PCR, while the TCRdb copy is restricted to in-frame clones and leaves out a portion. The profile covers about 700,000 clones, with about an eighth appearing a single time and 0.02% to 0.025% taken by the ten largest. The source material was naive CD4+ T cells from blood. The receptor source for this set is a man between 18 and 35 years old with type 1 diabetes. Both conserved end residues are part of each CDR3. D genes are given only for firm matches. Size values are once, few and many counts, or a class for expanded clones, and some rows have none.

J	length	size	D	V	CDR3	DNA
TRBJ2-2	14	few	.	TRBV19	CASSAGQRAGELFF	TGTGCCAGTAGTGCGGGACAGAGAGCCGGGGAGCTGTTTTTT
TRBJ1-3	14	.	.	TRBV15	CATSRRPLGNTIYF	TGTGCCACCAGCAGGCGGCCGTTAGGAAACACCATATATTTT
TRBJ1-2	13	few	TRBD1	TRBV5-1	CASSPGQGGGYTF	TGCGCCAGCAGCCCTGGACAGGGAGGTGGCTACACCTTC
TRBJ1-1	13	.	.	TRBV9	CASSPDLNTEAFF	TGTGCCAGCAGCCCAGATCTGAACACTGAAGCTTTCTTT
TRBJ2-3	13	.	TRBD1	TRBV10-3	CAIRTGGADTQYF	TGTGCCATTCGGACAGGGGGTGCAGATACGCAGTATTTT
TRBJ1-2	15	.	.	TRBV5-4	CASIGGGSKELSYTF	TGTGCCAGTATTGGAGGGGGAAGCAAAGAGTTGAGCTACACCTTC
TRBJ2-1	15	.	.	TRBV7-2	CASSLGLVGAGEQFF	TGTGCCAGCAGCTTAGGCCTAGTAGGGGCGGGTGAGCAGTTCTTC
TRBJ1-1	13	.	.	TRBV29-1	CSVSTTENTEAFF	TGCAGCGTTTCCACGACAGAGAACACTGAAGCTTTCTTT
TRBJ1-3	11	.	.	TRBV25-1	CASSSGNTIYF	TGTGCCAGCTCCTCCGGAAACACCATATATTTT
TRBJ2-3	15	few	.	TRBV15	CATSRVGRNTDTQYF	TGTGCCACCAGCAGAGTGGGCAGAAACACAGATACGCAGTATTTT
TRBJ2-5	12	.	.	TRBV5-1	CASSLVPETQYF	TGCGCCAGCAGCTTGGTACCCGAGACCCAGTACTTC
TRBJ1-5	15	few	.	TRBV28	CASSLSQTSNQPQHF	TGTGCCAGCAGTTTATCTCAGACCAGCAATCAGCCCCAGCATTTT
TRBJ1-4	15	few	.	TRBV6-6	CASSSRGPKEGKLFF	TGTGCCAGCAGTTCCCGGGGTCCGAAAGAGGGAAAACTGTTTTTT
TRBJ2-7	13	.	.	TRBV9	CASSVEGNYEQYF	TGTGCCAGCAGCGTAGAAGGGAACTACGAGCAGTACTTC
TRBJ1-6	15	few	.	TRBV4-1	CASSQFQPGNSPLHF	TGCGCCAGCAGCCAATTTCAGCCGGGTAATTCACCCCTCCACTTT
TRBJ2-1	17	.	TRBD2	TRBV19	CASSMRTSGRPYNEQFF	TGTGCCAGTAGTATGCGGACTAGCGGAAGACCCTACAATGAGCAGTTCTTC
TRBJ2-1	17	.	.	TRBV7-9	CASSLAGGPFAYNEQFF	TGTGCCAGCAGCTTAGCGGGGGGCCCCTTTGCCTACAATGAGCAGTTCTTC
TRBJ1-1	14	.	.	TRBV9	CASSVGFLNTEAFF	TGTGCCAGCAGCGTAGGGTTTTTGAACACTGAAGCTTTCTTT
TRBJ1-4	15	.	TRBD1	TRBV9	CASSVQDRSGEKLFF	TGTGCCAGCAGCGTACAGGACAGGTCGGGGGAAAAACTGTTTTTT
TRBJ1-1	16	.	.	TRBV30	CASHLGGTSMNTEAFF	TGTGCCTCCCACCTGGGGGGTACATCCATGAACACTGAAGCTTTCTTT
TRBJ2-1	10	few	.	TRBV7-2	CAFGGNEQFF	TGTGCATTTGGGGGCAATGAGCAGTTCTTC
TRBJ2-7	13	few	TRBD1	TRBV7-2	CASSFDRGHEQYF	TGTGCCAGCAGCTTCGACAGGGGGCACGAGCAGTACTTC
TRBJ1-5	19	.	TRBD1	TRBV27	CASSLGHGQGAFSNQPQHF	TGTGCCAGCAGTTTAGGCCACGGACAGGGGGCTTTTAGCAATCAGCCCCAGCATTTT
TRBJ2-3	19	.	TRBD2	TRBV18	CASSLQTSGGTQRTDTQYF	TGTGCCAGCTCACTTCAGACTAGCGGGGGCACCCAGCGCACAGATACGCAGTATTTT
TRBJ1-1	11	.	.	TRBV25-1	CASTTNTEAFF	TGTGCCAGTACGACCAACACTGAAGCTTTCTTT
TRBJ2-3	14	.	TRBD1	TRBV10-3	CAITGQGMSDTQYF	TGTGCCATCACCGGACAGGGGATGTCAGATACGCAGTATTTT
TRBJ2-2	15	few	.	TRBV7-6	CASSLGQVNTGELFF	TGTGCCAGCAGCTTAGGACAGGTTAACACCGGGGAGCTGTTTTTT
TRBJ1-2	14	.	.	TRBV4-1	CASSQEGGKGPYTF	TGCGCCAGCAGCCAAGAAGGAGGGAAGGGGCCCTACACCTTC
TRBJ2-2	16	.	TRBD1	TRBV10-3	CAISLTGGDNTGELFF	TGTGCCATCAGCCTAACAGGGGGCGACAACACCGGGGAGCTGTTTTTT
TRBJ2-3	16	.	TRBD1	TRBV5-1	CASSPGTGVATDTQYF	TGCGCCAGCAGCCCCGGGACAGGGGTGGCCACAGATACGCAGTATTTT
TRBJ2-7	16	few	.	TRBV12-5	CASGPRIEAAVYEQYF	TGTGCTAGTGGTCCCCGGATTGAGGCGGCGGTCTACGAGCAGTACTTC
TRBJ2-1	14	few	.	TRBV18	CASSGGYSYNEQFF	TGTGCCAGCTCAGGGGGCTACTCCTACAATGAGCAGTTCTTC
TRBJ1-5	16	.	.	TRBV18	CASSLYMTDSNQPQHF	TGTGCCAGCTCACTATACATGACAGATAGCAATCAGCCCCAGCATTTT
TRBJ2-5	16	few	TRBD1	TRBV10-3	CAITPSAGQGQETQYF	TGTGCCATCACCCCGTCCGCGGGACAGGGTCAAGAGACCCAGTACTTC
TRBJ2-5	12	few	.	TRBV30	CAWSVDRETQYF	TGTGCCTGGAGTGTGGACCGGGAGACCCAGTACTTC
TRBJ2-1	14	few	.	TRBV5-1	CASRVGGSYNEQFF	TGCGCCAGCCGCGTGGGGGGCTCCTACAATGAGCAGTTCTTC
TRBJ2-5	15	few	TRBD1	TRBV25-1	CASSSDDRVGETQYF	TGTGCCAGCAGCAGCGACGACAGGGTGGGAGAGACCCAGTACTTC
TRBJ2-7	15	few	TRBD1	TRBV7-9	CASSLAGQGAYEQYF	TGTGCCAGCAGCTTAGCTGGACAGGGGGCTTACGAGCAGTACTTC
TRBJ1-6	13	.	.	TRBV30	CAWRAGYNSPLHF	TGTGCCTGGAGGGCAGGGTATAATTCACCCCTCCACTTT
TRBJ1-1	16	.	.	TRBV5-1	CASSPMGLQTNTEAFF	TGCGCCAGCAGCCCAATGGGACTGCAGACTAACACTGAAGCTTTCTTT
TRBJ2-7	14	.	TRBD1	TRBV2	CASSDRTGDHEQYF	TGTGCCAGCAGTGATCGGACAGGGGACCACGAGCAGTACTTC